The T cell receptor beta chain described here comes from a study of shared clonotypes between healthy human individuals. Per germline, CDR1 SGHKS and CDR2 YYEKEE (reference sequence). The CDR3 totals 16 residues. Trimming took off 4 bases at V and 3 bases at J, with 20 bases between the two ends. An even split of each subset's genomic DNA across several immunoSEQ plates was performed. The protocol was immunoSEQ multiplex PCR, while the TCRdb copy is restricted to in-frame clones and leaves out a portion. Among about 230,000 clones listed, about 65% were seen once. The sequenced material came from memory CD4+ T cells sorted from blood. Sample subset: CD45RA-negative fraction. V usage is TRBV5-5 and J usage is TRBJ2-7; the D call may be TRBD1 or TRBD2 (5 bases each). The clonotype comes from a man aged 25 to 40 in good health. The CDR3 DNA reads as TGTGCCAGCAGCGAAGGTCCCGGGACGAGGAACTACGAGCAGTACTTC. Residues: CASSEGPGTRNYEQYF.